This T cell receptor beta chain was sequenced in a study of Ad26.COV2.S vaccination and SARS-CoV-2 variants. General study findings and limits: Once vaccination had occurred, spike-specific CD8+ and CD4+ T cell responses reportedly showed substantial breadth.

This sample's treatment: 15 to 20 received Ad26.COV2.S at low or high dose, single or two shots; several received placebo; per-sample allocation not given. Specimen acquisition occurred on day 63 following the initial vaccine or placebo injection. Measured with immunoSEQ multiplex PCR; TCRdb has only the in-frame clones, and not every one. The data contain under 250,000 clones, roughly 89% of them seen just once; the ten biggest clones take up just under 3%. In regard to this clone: Its target is unknown.

After removal of 5 bases from V and 5 bases from J, the junction contained 6 bases not matched to a gene. There are 14 residues in the CDR3. The germline V gene encodes CDR1 SGHNT and CDR2 YENEEA. The starting material was peripheral blood, obtained in a trial of Ad26.COV2.S vaccine versus placebo. J is TRBJ2-5 and V is TRBV11-3, with 9 bases that match TRBD1. The source of this sequence is a person between 18 and 60 years old who received the Ad26.COV2.S COVID-19 vaccine or a placebo. In DNA, the CDR3 is TGTGCCAGCAGCCAAACAGGGGGCGGGGAGACCCAGTACTTC. Its translation: CASSQTGGGETQYF.